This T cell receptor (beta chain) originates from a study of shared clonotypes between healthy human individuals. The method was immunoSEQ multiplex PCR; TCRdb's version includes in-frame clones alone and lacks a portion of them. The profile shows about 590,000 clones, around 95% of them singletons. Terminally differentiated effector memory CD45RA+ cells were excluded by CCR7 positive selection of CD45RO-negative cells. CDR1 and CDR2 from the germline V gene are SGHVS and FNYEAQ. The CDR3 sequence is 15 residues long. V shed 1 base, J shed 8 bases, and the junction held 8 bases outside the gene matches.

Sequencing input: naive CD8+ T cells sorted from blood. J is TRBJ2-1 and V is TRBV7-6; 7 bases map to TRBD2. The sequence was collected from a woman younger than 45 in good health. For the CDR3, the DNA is TGTGCCAGCAGCTTAGGGACTAGTTCCTTCGATGAGCAGTTCTTC. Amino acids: CASSLGTSSFDEQFF. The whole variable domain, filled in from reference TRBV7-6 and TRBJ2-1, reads GAGVSQSPRYKVTKRGQDVALRCDPISGHVSLYWYRQALGQGPEFLTYFNYEAQQDKSGLPNDRFSAERPEGSISTLTIQRTEQRDSAMYRCASSLGTSSFDEQFFGPGTRLTVL.